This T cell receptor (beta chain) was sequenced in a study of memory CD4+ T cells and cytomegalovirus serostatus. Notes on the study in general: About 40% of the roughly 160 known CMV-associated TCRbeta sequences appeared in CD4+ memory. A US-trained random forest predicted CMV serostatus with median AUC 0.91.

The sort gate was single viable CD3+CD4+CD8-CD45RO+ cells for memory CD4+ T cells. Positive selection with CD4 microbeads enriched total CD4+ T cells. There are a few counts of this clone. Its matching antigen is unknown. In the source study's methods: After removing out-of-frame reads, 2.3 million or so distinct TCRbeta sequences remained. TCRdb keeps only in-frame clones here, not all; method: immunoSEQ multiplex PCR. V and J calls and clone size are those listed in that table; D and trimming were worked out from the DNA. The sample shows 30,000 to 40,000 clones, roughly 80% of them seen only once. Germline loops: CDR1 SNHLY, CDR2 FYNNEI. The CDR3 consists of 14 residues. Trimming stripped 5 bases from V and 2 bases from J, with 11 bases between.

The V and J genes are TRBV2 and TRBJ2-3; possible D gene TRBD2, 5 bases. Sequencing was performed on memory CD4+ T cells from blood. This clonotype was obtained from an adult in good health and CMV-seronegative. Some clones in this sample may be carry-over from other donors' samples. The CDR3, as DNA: TGTGCCAGCAGTCCCGGACTTTACACAGATACGCAGTATTTT. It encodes CASSPGLYTDTQYF.